This T cell receptor beta chain was recovered during a study of T cells expressing NK-cell markers (TCRdb year 2020). For the study in its entirety: In sorted CD3+CD56+NKG2C+, CD3+CD56+NKG2C- and CD3+CD56-NKG2C+ T-cell subsets from several donors, TCR beta-chain repertoires were profiled. Among the eight sequenced donors, only one was HCMV-seronegative, while the other seven were HCMV-seropositive. The libraries were sequenced on Illumina HiSeq 2000/2500, MiSeq or NextSeq, producing 2 x 150 bp reads. All eight donors whose samples were sequenced were randomly selected healthy volunteers, three of them men and five women. Paper-wide results and their limitations: Whether the expanded NKG2C-expressing T cell clones were specific for HCMV antigens remained unclear. Those dominant clonotypes were again the most abundant among CD3+CD56-NKG2C+ cells in several donors, at about 25-65%. In several donors, the dominant CD3+CD56+NKG2C+ clonotypes ranked among the top 10 CD8+ clonotypes, making up roughly 1.0-7.0% of CD8+ T cells.

The listed sequencing device is Illumina HiSeq 2000. TCR beta cDNA libraries were prepared using 5'RACE template switching, which introduced a universal primer site and unique molecular identifiers. Synthesis of cDNA was primed from the TCR beta constant segment and was followed by two consecutive PCR amplification steps. The authors' analysis ran thus. MIGEC handled demultiplexing of the reads and grouping by UMI, while MiTCR was used to assemble and quantify clonotypes. Only TCR cDNA sequences supported by at least two reads were kept to exclude erroneous sequences. The tcR package was used for downstream repertoire analysis, and clonotypes were matched across fractions by CDR3 nucleotide sequence plus V segment. VDJmatch was used to annotate antigen specificity against VDJdb, with one amino acid substitution in CDR3 allowed. The reads, reprocessed by TCRdb, yield one row per CDR3 protein sequence and no DNA. It is TCRdb's table, rather than the study itself, that gives the V and J calls and clone size. This sample's listing comprises about 410,000 distinct CDR3 sequences. The ten top clones hold around 10% of the sample.

CDR1 and CDR2, looked up from the germline V gene, are SGHRS and YFSETQ. The cysteine opens and the phenylalanine closes a CDR3 of 18 amino acids. No DNA sequence is on record. To determine HCMV serostatus, a commercial ELISA kit was used to detect HCMV-specific IgG in serum. Peripheral blood mononuclear cells were isolated from blood by Ficoll density gradient centrifugation. In regard to this clonotype: The clone's antigen remains unknown.

The sequenced sample was blood T cells: a sorted CD56 or NKG2C T cell subset, CD4+ or CD8+ T cells, or bulk PBMC T cells (not recorded which). This chain is built from TRBV5-1 and TRBJ2-1; TCRdb gives TRBD2 as the D gene, but with no DNA this cannot be confirmed. This receptor was obtained from a woman aged 45-65 years in good health. Donor details come from another sample of the same person, matched by shared clones. The CDR3 reads as follows: CASSLRTSGTRPNNEQFF. The full variable domain, with segments outside the CDR3 supplied by the reference TRBV5-1 and TRBJ2-1 proteins, appears as KAGVTQTPRYLIKTRGQQVTLSCSPISGHRSVSWYQQTPGQGLQFLFEYFSETQRNKGNFPGRFSGRQFSNSRSEMNVSTLELGDSALYLCASSLRTSGTRPNNEQFFGPGTRLTVL.